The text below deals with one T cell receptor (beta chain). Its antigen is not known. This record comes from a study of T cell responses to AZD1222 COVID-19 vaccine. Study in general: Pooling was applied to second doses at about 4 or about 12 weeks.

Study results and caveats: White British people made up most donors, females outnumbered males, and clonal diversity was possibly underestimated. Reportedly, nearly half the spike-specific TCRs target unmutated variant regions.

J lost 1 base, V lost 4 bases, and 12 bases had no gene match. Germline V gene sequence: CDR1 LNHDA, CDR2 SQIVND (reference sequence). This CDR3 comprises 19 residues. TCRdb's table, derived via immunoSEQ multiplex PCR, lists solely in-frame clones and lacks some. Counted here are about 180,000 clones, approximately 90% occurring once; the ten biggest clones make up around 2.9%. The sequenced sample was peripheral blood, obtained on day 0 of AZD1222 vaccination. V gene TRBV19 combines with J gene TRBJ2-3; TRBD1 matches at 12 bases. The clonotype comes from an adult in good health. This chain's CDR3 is CASSTRLKGQGARTDTQYF. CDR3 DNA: TGTGCCAGTAGTACTCGCCTAAAGGGACAGGGGGCCCGCACAGATACGCAGTATTTT.